One sample yielded the 15 T cell receptor beta chains listed below, sequenced in a study of T-cell memory formation after mild COVID-19. MiXCR, run by TCRdb on the 5' RACE reads, gives a single entry per CDR3 protein. Here the sample spans 150,000 to 200,000 distinct CDR3 sequences, 9.5% to 13% being singletons. The sample taken for sequencing was PBMCs or a T cell subset sorted from them (not recorded which). Receptors originate from a man between 18 and 35 years old who had mild COVID-19 (a few samples of this study predate the infection). Cell type and time point are not known.

This clonotype showed up many times. V and J are TRBV6-7 and TRBJ2-2; TRBD1 matches at 7 bases. TRBV6-7 is labeled an ORF, and its function is uncertain. Trimming cost V 6 bases and J 1 base; bases outside gene matches: 11. There are 17 residues in the CDR3. The chain's CDR3 is CASSATSGTENTGELFF. Here the CDR3 DNA reads TGTGCCAGCAGCGCCACCTCCGGGACAGAGAACACCGGGGAGCTGTTTTTT.

The chain links TRBV12-3 or TRBV12-4 to TRBJ1-4; D not resolved. V was cut by 3 bases and J by 8 bases, with 13 bases left in between. The length of the CDR3 is 14 residues. The CDR3 nucleotides read TGTGCCAGCAGTTTGACCCCACTCGGGGAAAAACTGTTTTTT. Residues: CASSLTPLGEKLFF.

The rearrangement joins TRBV3-1 to TRBJ1-1; D gene unclear. Germline CDR1 and CDR2: LGHDT and YNNKEL (reference sequence). This CDR3 spans 15 amino acids. The V gene lost 0 bases and the J gene lost 11 bases, with 19 bases spanning the gap. This chain's CDR3 is CASSQEEFRVRGAFF. The CDR3 DNA follows: TGTGCCAGCAGCCAAGAGGAATTTCGGGTTCGAGGGGCTTTCTTT.

V gene TRBV6-1 combines with J gene TRBJ2-6; 9 positions match TRBD1. The germline V gene encodes CDR1 MNHNS and CDR2 SASEGT. The junction had 14 bases not matched to a gene; V was cut back by 7 bases and J by 1 base. The CDR3 length is 19 residues. The CDR3 loop reads CASTFRPHGTGSGANVLTF. DNA of the CDR3: TGTGCCAGCACCTTCCGCCCCCACGGGACAGGGTCTGGGGCCAACGTCCTGACTTTC.

This chain joins TRBV2 and TRBJ2-1; the D gene is possibly TRBD1 (5 bases). CDR1 and CDR2 (germline): SNHLY, FYNNEI. The CDR3 runs to 17 residues. The V end was cut by 6 bases, the J end by 7 bases, with 25 bases between. The CDR3 region has the DNA TGTGCCAGCAGCGCCAACGACGACACCAGGGTCAAGAATGAGCAGTTCTTC. It specifies CASSANDDTRVKNEQFF.

This clonotype occurred many times. The chain recombines TRBV6-5 with TRBJ2-5; D unresolved. Germline V CDR1 and CDR2: MNHEY, SVGAGI. This CDR3 region has 14 residues. V was trimmed by 5 bases and J by 0 bases, leaving 10 bases between them. The CDR3 DNA sequence: TGTGCCAGCAGTCCCACAACGTACCAAGAGACCCAGTACTTC. Its translation: CASSPTTYQETQYF.

The V and J genes are TRBV28 and TRBJ2-5; D is possibly TRBD1 (6 bases). The CDR3 is made up of 15 amino acids. V lost 2 bases and J lost 3, with 13 bases in between. Germline-derived CDR1 and CDR2 are MDHEN and SYDVKM. The CDR3 coding sequence is TGTGCCAGCAGTTTAGCGACAGGAACTAAAGAGACCCAGTACTTC. It specifies CASSLATGTKETQYF.

This chain joins TRBV6-5 and TRBJ1-1; D uncertain. The CDR3 spans 14 residues. V dropped 2 bases and J dropped 0 bases, with 7 bases sitting between them. The germline CDR1 and CDR2 sequences are MNHEY and SVGAGI. CDR3 DNA sequence: TGTGCCAGCAGTTACAGGGCCATGAACACTGAAGCTTTCTTT. It is translated as CASSYRAMNTEAFF.

Ten or more counts support this clonotype. The chain has TRBV9 and TRBJ2-1, with D maybe TRBD2 (6 bases). Trimming left V 3 bases short and J 9 bases short, with 13 bases between. This CDR3 comprises 13 residues. CDR1 SGDLS and CDR2 YYNGEE come from the germline V gene. As DNA, the CDR3 is TGTGCCAGCAGCGGTTCGTGGGGAGGTGAGCAGTTCTTC. This translates into CASSGSWGGEQFF. Full variable domain (remainder filled in from reference TRBV9 and TRBJ2-1): DSGVTQTPKHLITATGQRVTLRCSPRSGDLSVYWYQQSLDQGLQFLIQYYNGEERAKGNILERFSAQQFPDLHSELNLSSLELGDSALYFCASSGSWGGEQFFGPGTRLTVL.

The chain employs TRBV19 and TRBJ2-1; TRBD2 might be the D (5 bases). The CDR3 sequence is 13 residues long. Trimming left V 3 bases short and J 5 bases short, with 8 bases between. Germline CDR1 is LNHDA and CDR2 is SQIVND (reference sequence). CDR3 nucleotides: TGTGCCAGTAGTATCTCACTAGACAATGAGCAGTTCTTC. The encoded protein is CASSISLDNEQFF.

This clonotype showed up many times. The V gene is TRBV24-1, the J gene TRBJ2-3, with D perhaps being TRBD1 or TRBD2 (5 bases each). Trimming shortened V by 5 bases and J by 1 base, and 12 bases separated the two germline ends. This CDR3 spans 15 amino acids. Looked up from germline, CDR1 is KGHDR and CDR2 is SFDVKD. The CDR3 is CATSAWVGGTDTQYF. The CDR3 DNA follows: TGTGCCACCAGTGCCTGGGTGGGGGGCACAGATACGCAGTATTTT.

This clonotype was detected only a few times. The V and J genes are TRBV29-1 and TRBJ1-2, with D perhaps TRBD1 (6 bases). The CDR3 totals 13 residues. V was cut by 5 bases and J by 0 bases, with 10 bases left in between. Looked up from germline, CDR1 is SQVTM and CDR2 is ANQGSEA. The CDR3 is CSVPGDTNYGYTF. For the CDR3, the DNA is TGCAGCGTTCCTGGGGACACTAACTATGGCTACACCTTC.

This clonotype was detected many times. The chain links TRBV12-3 or TRBV12-4 to TRBJ2-1; D not resolved. V lost 6 bases to trimming and J lost 10 bases, with 10 bases between them. The CDR3 covers 11 residues. The CDR3 nucleotides are TGTGCCAGCAGCCCACGCGAGGAGCAGTTCTTC. Its protein is CASSPREEQFF.

This clonotype came up many times. Sequence at one end of the junction differs from germline and may be a read error. This chain joins TRBV12-3 or TRBV12-4 and TRBJ2-7; D is possibly TRBD1 (6 bases). The CDR3 extends over 12 amino acids. CDR3 DNA: TGTGCCAGCACTCTTCAATCCGGGACACCCATCTTC. Translating it yields CASTLQSGTPIF.

This chain connects TRBV12-3 or TRBV12-4 to TRBJ2-7; D possibly corresponds to TRBD2 (5 bases). The CDR3 contains 18 residues. Trimming removed 5 bases from V and 4 bases from J, with 27 bases in between. The CDR3 DNA is TGTGCCAGCAGTAGGCCATCTAGCCGTTCTAGGTTCGAGTACGAGCAGTACGTC. Its protein product is CASSRPSSRSRFEYEQYV.